This T cell receptor beta chain was observed in a study of blood T cell repertoires in COVID-19. Study-level background: Acute-phase and convalescent COVID-19 samples originated in the United States, Italy and Spain. The analysed material was cDNA or gDNA that came from T cells, B-cell-depleted T cells, or PBMCs.

The germline V gene has CDR1 SGHDT and CDR2 YYEEEE. The CDR3 loop spans 13 amino acids. J was trimmed by 9 bases and V by 4 bases; bases with no gene match: 4. Per the original methods: Reference gene primer amplification yielded estimated nucleated cell counts. Assay used: immunoSEQ multiplex PCR; TCRdb lists only in-frame clones, some missing. D and trimming were read from the DNA, whereas the V and J calls and clone size are those reported in that table. The sample carries over 60,000 clones, roughly 92% recorded once. The chain has TRBV5-6 and TRBJ2-1, with 10 nucleotides matching TRBD1. The receptor comes from a human donor in a cohort sampled during active COVID-19. Material for sequencing was peripheral blood. Here the CDR3 reads CASSTRTGGEQFF. The CDR3 bases are TGTGCCAGCAGCACCCGGACAGGGGGTGAGCAGTTCTTC.